The 24 T cell receptor beta chains below all came from one sample that was sequenced in a study of blood T cells in healthy people across ages. Primers used in a second PCR of about 7 to 12 cycles were a sample-barcoded 5' primer and a J-beta primer mix. TCRdb ran MiXCR on the 5' RACE reads and lists one entry per CDR3 protein. Among 800,000 or so distinct CDR3 sequences listed, around 68% were seen once. Sequencing was carried out using blood. All receptors come from a man under 40 in good health.

The rearrangement links TRBV12-3 or TRBV12-4 to TRBJ2-7; 7 bases agree with TRBD1. The CDR3 spans 13 residues. J lost 5 bases, V lost 7 bases, and 8 bases had no gene match. CDR3 sequence (DNA): TGTGCCAGCATCTCTACCAGGGGGAACGAGCAGTACTTC. It translates to CASISTRGNEQYF.

The chain employs TRBV7-3 and TRBJ1-4; 10 positions agree with TRBD1. V lost 1 base to trimming and J lost 8 bases; unmatched junction nucleotides: 13. There are 18 residues in the CDR3. CDR1 and CDR2 from the germline V gene are SGHTA and FQGTGA. CDR3: CASSLKGTGDSFWEKLFF. The CDR3 DNA reads TGTGCCAGCAGCTTAAAAGGGACAGGGGATAGTTTTTGGGAAAAACTGTTTTTT.

The chain recombines TRBV9 with TRBJ2-4; D perhaps matches TRBD1 (6 bases). The J call may be in error: the DNA end matches TRBJ2-7 better. The germline CDR1 and CDR2 sequences are SGDLS and YYNGEE. This CDR3 region has 15 residues. The CDR3 here is CASSVDHRVDYEQYF. CDR3 nucleotides: TGTGCCAGCAGCGTAGATCACAGGGTCGACTACGAGCAGTACTTC.

V is TRBV11-2 and J is TRBJ2-7, with 8 bases identical to TRBD1. The CDR3 has 16 amino acids. CDR1 and CDR2 from the germline V gene are SGHAT and FQNNGV. V lost 5 bases, J lost 0 bases, and 9 bases stayed unmatched. The CDR3 bases are TGTGCCAGCAGCACCGACAGGGGTACCCTCTCCTACGAGCAGTACTTC. Its protein product is CASSTDRGTLSYEQYF.

The CDR3 region has the DNA TGCAGTGCTAGCCAGGGTGGAGGCGATTATGGCTACACCTTC. Translation: CSASQGGGDYGYTF. The chain joins TRBV20-1 to TRBJ1-2, with D perhaps matching TRBD1 (5 bases). The CDR3 is 14 amino acids. The germline V and J ends were trimmed by 3 bases and 5 bases, with 16 bases remaining between them. Germline assignment: CDR1 DFQATT and CDR2 SNEGSKA (reference sequence).

This clonotype appeared a single time. This sequence joins TRBV28 and TRBJ1-2; possibly TRBD1 for D (5 bases). The germline V gene has CDR1 MDHEN and CDR2 SYDVKM. This CDR3 has 14 amino acids. Trimming removed 5 bases from V and 0 bases from J, with 10 bases in between. CDR3 DNA: TGTGCCAGCAGTGGGGGAATTTCTAACTATGGCTACACCTTC. It specifies CASSGGISNYGYTF.

V usage is TRBV20-1 and J usage is TRBJ2-7; weak D call: TRBD1 (6 bases). The germline V gene has CDR1 DFQATT and CDR2 SNEGSKA (reference sequence). This CDR3 comprises 12 residues. V was cut by 4 bases and J by 5 bases, with 12 bases left in between. This CDR3 is CSAKQGGHEQYF. For the CDR3, the DNA is TGCAGTGCTAAACAGGGCGGCCACGAGCAGTACTTC.

The chain couples TRBV5-1 to TRBJ2-6, with D perhaps matching TRBD2 (7 bases). V dropped 0 bases and J dropped 2 bases, with 12 bases sitting between them. The CDR3 consists of 17 residues. The germline V gene encodes CDR1 SGHRS and CDR2 YFSETQ. The CDR3 nucleotides read TGCGCCAGCAGCTTGGAACAGGGAGGGGCTGGGGCCAACGTCCTGACTTTC. Translated, it gives CASSLEQGGAGANVLTF.

V and J are TRBV9 and TRBJ2-7; 8 bases are shared with TRBD1. The J call may be mistaken, given a closer DNA end match to TRBJ2-5. The CDR3 is 14 amino acids. Looked up from germline, CDR1 is SGDLS and CDR2 is YYNGEE. CDR3 residues: CASSATGGVETQYF. CDR3 bases: TGTGCCAGCAGCGCTACAGGGGGAGTGGAGACCCAGTACTTC.

For the CDR3, the DNA is TGTGCCAGCAGCTCAGTTCTTACCGGGGGAGGGAACTATGGCTACACCTTC. Its translation: CASSSVLTGGGNYGYTF. The chain links TRBV7-2 to TRBJ1-2, with D possibly matching TRBD1 (5 bases). Germline V gives CDR1 SGHTA, CDR2 FQGNSA. The CDR3 runs to 17 residues. The V end was cut by 4 bases, the J end by 2 bases, with 20 bases between.

This clonotype was seen only a few times. The J gene is TRBJ2-4, the V gene TRBV4-3, with unresolved D. This CDR3 has 15 residues. Germline loops: CDR1 LGHNA, CDR2 YSLEER. Trimming shortened V by 4 bases and J by 0 bases, and 10 bases separated the two germline ends. As DNA, the CDR3 is TGCGCCAGCAGCCCGGAACATCTAGCCAAAAACATTCAGTACTTC. This gives the protein CASSPEHLAKNIQYF.

This clonotype was observed a few times. The chain employs TRBV29-1 and TRBJ2-1; 13 positions match TRBD2. Germline values: CDR1 SQVTM, CDR2 ANQGSEA. The CDR3 covers 14 residues. The trim removed 7 bases at V and 7 bases at J, leaving 7 bases unmatched. Here the CDR3 DNA reads TGCAGCGAGTCGGGACTAGCGGGGTCGAATGAGCAGTTCTTC. It specifies CSESGLAGSNEQFF.

The rearrangement uses TRBV12-3 or TRBV12-4 and TRBJ2-2; 10 bases line up with TRBD2. The length of the CDR3 is 17 residues. J was trimmed by 4 bases and V by 6 bases; bases with no gene match: 11. CDR3 sequence: CASSPTKRGGLTGELFF. DNA of the CDR3: TGTGCCAGCAGCCCTACTAAGCGGGGGGGCCTCACCGGGGAGCTGTTTTTT.

This clonotype was found many times. J is TRBJ1-2 and V is TRBV5-1, with 9 positions matching TRBD1. Per germline, CDR1 SGHRS and CDR2 YFSETQ. This CDR3 is 14 amino acids long. The V and J ends lost 4 bases and 6 bases, in that order; junction bases with no gene match: 7. The CDR3 sequence is CASSTQTGGNGYTF. The CDR3 DNA reads as TGCGCCAGCAGCACCCAAACAGGGGGCAATGGCTACACCTTC.

V usage is TRBV10-3 and J usage is TRBJ2-4, with D tentatively TRBD1 (5 bases). The DNA end is more similar to TRBJ2-7, so the J call may be wrong. The CDR3 covers 12 residues. Germline CDR1 ENHRY, CDR2 SYGVKD. The CDR3 sequence is CAISDSPYEQYF. CDR3 nucleotide sequence: TGTGCCATCAGCGACAGTCCCTACGAGCAGTACTTC.

The gene calls are TRBV7-8 and TRBJ2-6, with D hard to call. There are 15 residues in the CDR3. CDR1 is SGHVS and CDR2 is FQNEAQ in the germline V gene. Trimming left V 8 bases short and J 3 bases short, with 14 bases between. The CDR3 region is CASRLGRLGANVLTF. CDR3 in DNA: TGTGCCAGCCGCCTGGGCCGACTTGGGGCCAACGTCCTGACTTTC.

The chain links TRBV4-3 to TRBJ1-2; D possibly corresponds to TRBD1 (6 bases). The germline V gene encodes CDR1 LGHNA and CDR2 YSLEER. Trimming left V 4 bases short and J 8 bases short, with 14 bases between. The CDR3 covers 13 residues. CDR3 region: CASSLNRDWGYTF. The CDR3 region has the DNA TGCGCCAGCAGCCTAAACAGGGACTGGGGCTACACCTTC.

The chain has TRBV5-6 and TRBJ2-2; 7 bases match TRBD1. The CDR3 consists of 15 residues. Germline V lookup: CDR1 SGHDT, CDR2 YYEEEE. The trim removed 3 bases at V and 3 bases at J, leaving 5 bases unmatched. CDR3 in amino acids: CASSSDRKYTGELFF. The CDR3 DNA sequence: TGTGCCAGCAGCTCGGACAGGAAGTACACCGGGGAGCTGTTTTTT.

This clonotype was counted ten times or more. The genes are TRBV29-1 and TRBJ2-4, with D maybe TRBD2 (6 bases). The CDR3 extends over 11 amino acids. The V gene lost 2 bases and the J gene lost 7 bases, with 6 bases spanning the gap. Germline V lookup: CDR1 SQVTM, CDR2 ANQGSEA. The CDR3 here is CSVELANIQYF. The CDR3 DNA is TGCAGCGTTGAACTAGCGAACATTCAGTACTTC. The whole variable domain, remainder taken from reference TRBV29-1 and TRBJ2-4, is SAVISQKPSRDICQRGTSLTIQCQVDSQVTMMFWYRQQPGQSLTLIATANQGSEATYESGFVIDKFPISRPNLTFSTLTVSNMSPEDSSIYLCSVELANIQYFGAGTRLSVL.

This chain connects TRBV5-1 to TRBJ1-6; possible D gene TRBD1, 6 bases. The CDR3 totals 14 residues. Germline-derived CDR1 and CDR2 are SGHRS and YFSETQ. Deletions cut 4 bases from V and 9 bases from J, with 14 bases between. In nucleotides, the CDR3 is TGCGCCAGCAGCCCCCAGGGAGGGGGTTCACCCCTCCACTTT. Its translation is CASSPQGGGSPLHF.

The chain employs TRBV21-1 and TRBJ2-2. TRBV21-1 is deemed a pseudogene. This CDR3 is built from 14 residues. The CDR3 here is CASSKRVLEGELFF. For the CDR3, the DNA is TGTGCCAGCAGCAAAAGGGTTCTCGAGGGGGAGCTGTTTTTT.

This chain uses TRBV5-1 with TRBJ2-1, with TRBD2 matching over 11 bases. V was pared by 0 bases and J by 8 bases, with 7 bases of the junction left unmatched. Germline V gene lookup returns CDR1 SGHRS and CDR2 YFSETQ. The length of the CDR3 is 16 residues. The CDR3 loop reads CASSLVKTSGIYEQFF. In DNA form, the CDR3 reads TGCGCCAGCAGCTTGGTAAAGACTAGCGGGATATATGAGCAGTTCTTC.

The sample holds a few counts of this clonotype. V and J are TRBV4-3 and TRBJ2-7; D might be TRBD1 or TRBD2, each matching 7 bases. The germline V gene has CDR1 LGHNA and CDR2 YSLEER. The CDR3 totals 19 residues. The V end lost 4 bases, the J end lost 4 bases, and 29 bases lay between the germline ends. This chain's CDR3 is CASSRLRGDSSPLLYEQYF. In DNA, the CDR3 is TGCGCCAGCAGCCGCCTACGGGGGGACAGCAGTCCACTACTTTACGAGCAGTACTTC.

The V call is TRBV3-1, the J call TRBJ2-7; unclear D gene. CDR1 and CDR2 (germline): LGHDT, YNNKEL (reference sequence). Trimming removed 0 bases at V and 2 bases at J, with 11 bases between. The CDR3 totals 15 residues. CDR3 nucleotides: TGTGCCAGCAGCCAAGATCCGTGGGGTACCTACGAGCAGTACTTC. Encoded protein: CASSQDPWGTYEQYF.